Below, one TCR beta chain is given with its context. What it binds is not known. The ends were cut back, 4 bases at V and 2 bases at J, with 12 bases in the middle. In germline, CDR1 is SGHRS, CDR2 YFSETQ. The CDR3 covers 14 residues. The data originate from a study of cytomegalovirus exposure and HLA in healthy donors. Study-wide context: The 100 to 150 validation repertoires and the 650 to 850 first-cohort repertoires shared a platform, a later analysis reported.

The repertoire was sequenced with immunoSEQ multiplex PCR; TCRdb's copy has only in-frame clones and lacks some. The sample holds 160,000 or so clones, less than 90% seen once. Study results and limitations: Researchers catalogued under 200 TCR beta chains as cytomegalovirus-associated. Among TCR sequences, most were rare, though some public TCRs appeared in many donors.

Separate from the roughly 710-subject first cohort, the 120-subject validation cohort was the one that the donors belonged to. Sequencing was performed on PBMCs. The receptor was derived from a man aged 30 to 45 in good health and CMV-seropositive. This sequence joins TRBV5-1 and TRBJ1-2; D is unclear. DNA of the CDR3: TGCGCCAGCAGCCCGGTATCGGGGAACTATGGCTACACCTTC. This encodes CASSPVSGNYGYTF. The full variable domain, its missing parts supplied by reference TRBV5-1 and TRBJ1-2, is KAGVTQTPRYLIKTRGQQVTLSCSPISGHRSVSWYQQTPGQGLQFLFEYFSETQRNKGNFPGRFSGRQFSNSRSEMNVSTLELGDSALYLCASSPVSGNYGYTFGSGTRLTVV.